This T cell receptor (beta chain) was obtained from a study of blood T cell repertoires in COVID-19. Original methodology: Amplification of reference gene primers provided the estimated nucleated cell counts. This table comes from immunoSEQ multiplex PCR, and its TCRdb copy is limited to in-frame clones, with some not included. D and trimming were read from the DNA, whereas the V and J calls and clone size are those reported in that table. The sample lists 40,000 or so clones, approximately 90% occurring once. This CDR3 has 13 amino acids. Germline CDR1 and CDR2: MNHEY and SVGAGI. V was trimmed by 4 bases and J by 2 bases, leaving 7 bases between them.

What was sequenced was peripheral blood. This receptor was obtained from a young man with active or convalescent COVID-19. The gene calls are TRBV6-5 and TRBJ2-3; maybe TRBD1 (5 bases). Here the CDR3 reads CASSWGNTDTQYF. The CDR3 DNA reads as TGTGCCAGCAGTTGGGGCAACACAGATACGCAGTATTTT.